Following are 21 T cell receptor beta chains from one sample sequenced in a study of blood T cells in healthy people across ages. Using a J-beta primer mix together with a sample-barcoded 5' primer, a second PCR was run for about 7 to 12 cycles. A single record per CDR3 protein comes from TCRdb applying MiXCR to the 5' RACE reads. The sample lists around 800,000 distinct CDR3 sequences, around 45% occurring once. The sequenced sample was blood. The receptors were gathered from a man older than 75 in good health.

The V and J genes are TRBV5-1 and TRBJ1-1, with D hard to call. Trimming took off 5 bases at V and 8 bases at J, with 19 bases between the two ends. Germline CDR1 and CDR2: SGHRS and YFSETQ. The CDR3 totals 14 residues. This CDR3 reads CASSMSVRRREAFF. The CDR3 DNA sequence: TGCGCCAGCAGTATGTCGGTACGAAGAAGGGAAGCTTTCTTT.

The CDR3 sequence: CASSSGRLAGSYEQYF. For the CDR3, the DNA is TGTGCCAGCAGTTCCGGTCGACTAGCGGGGAGCTACGAGCAGTACTTC. The chain joins TRBV6-5 to TRBJ2-7; 11 bases map to TRBD2. V lost 4 bases, J lost 3 bases, and 8 bases stayed unmatched. The CDR3 consists of 16 residues. Germline CDR1 reads MNHEY; CDR2 reads SVGAGI.

This clonotype has a handful of counts. V and J are TRBV7-2 and TRBJ1-4; D may be TRBD1 (5 bases). The CDR3 spans 15 residues. The germline gives CDR1 SGHTA, CDR2 FQGNSA. V was shortened by 6 bases and J by 2 bases, with 13 bases between the two germline ends. CDR3 coding DNA: TGTGCCAGCAGTCAGGCGGGGCTCACTAATGAAAAACTGTTTTTT. It encodes CASSQAGLTNEKLFF.

V is TRBV6-6 and J is TRBJ1-5, with a possible D match to TRBD1 (5 bases). Trimming shortened V by 4 bases and J by 6 bases, and 16 bases separated the two germline ends. Germline loops: CDR1 MNHNY, CDR2 SVGAGI (reference sequence). The CDR3 contains 15 residues. The CDR3 loop is CASSSLGAGVQPQHF. The CDR3 bases are TGTGCCAGCAGTTCTCTAGGGGCAGGTGTTCAGCCCCAGCATTTT.

There are many counts of this clonotype. V is TRBV30 and J is TRBJ2-5, with D unclear. Germline-derived CDR1 and CDR2 are GTSNPN and SVGIG (reference sequence). CDR3 length: 12 residues. V was shortened by 3 bases and J by 5 bases, with 10 bases between the two germline ends. CDR3 nucleotides: TGTGCCTGGAGCCCGGGTCGGGAGACCCAGTACTTC. This translates into CAWSPGRETQYF. The variable domain in full, completed from reference TRBV30 and TRBJ2-5, reads SQTIHQWPATLVQPVGSPLSLECTVEGTSNPNLYWYRQAAGRGLQLLFYSVGIGQISSEVPQNLSASRPQDRQFILSSKKLLLSDSGFYLCAWSPGRETQYFGPGTRLLVL.

The chain uses TRBV20-1 and TRBJ1-1; TRBD1 is a possible D gene (6 bases). The V end was cut by 3 bases, the J end by 5 bases, with 13 bases between. The CDR3 is 13 residues long. CDR1 and CDR2 from the germline V gene are DFQATT and SNEGSKA (reference sequence). This CDR3 reads CSASVGGSTEAFF. The CDR3 region has the DNA TGCAGTGCTAGTGTGGGGGGCAGTACTGAAGCTTTCTTT.

This clonotype was detected only a few times. This sequence joins TRBV3-1 and TRBJ2-3; 8 positions match TRBD2. Germline CDR1 and CDR2: LGHDT and YNNKEL (reference sequence). V trimming: 4 bases; J trimming: 5 bases; junction bases outside the gene matches: 5. The CDR3 is 14 amino acids. CDR3 in DNA: TGTGCCAGCAGCCCTGGACTAGCTTTAGATACGCAGTATTTT. Amino acid sequence: CASSPGLALDTQYF.

This rearrangement joins TRBV21-1 to TRBJ2-3. TRBV21-1 is shown as a pseudogene. The CDR3 spans 16 residues. CDR3 loop: CASSKLLDPSTDTQYF. CDR3 nucleotide sequence: TGTGCCAGCAGCAAACTCTTAGACCCTAGCACAGATACGCAGTATTTT.

The chain employs TRBV11-2 and TRBJ2-5; D unclear. The V gene lost 5 bases and the J gene lost 6 bases, with 10 bases spanning the gap. Germline lookup yields CDR1 SGHAT and CDR2 FQNNGV. The CDR3 consists of 12 residues. The CDR3: CASSPIVKTQYF. The CDR3 DNA is TGTGCCAGCAGCCCGATCGTAAAGACCCAGTACTTC. The complete variable domain, with remaining parts taken from reference TRBV11-2 and TRBJ2-5, reads EAGVAQSPRYKIIEKRQSVAFWCNPISGHATLYWYQQILGQGPKLLIQFQNNGVVDDSQLPKDRFSAERLKGVDSTLKIQPAKLEDSAVYLCASSPIVKTQYFGPGTRLLVL.

This clonotype was recorded a few times. This chain uses TRBV6-5 with TRBJ2-1, with TRBD1 matching over 8 bases. The CDR3 is 14 residues long. Losses at the gene ends were 7 bases for V and 5 bases for J; bases not matched to a gene: 7. The germline gives CDR1 MNHEY, CDR2 SVGAGI. The chain's CDR3 is CASTTGTGHNEQFF. DNA for the CDR3: TGTGCCAGCACTACCGGGACAGGTCACAATGAGCAGTTCTTC.

This clonotype was detected a few times. This chain uses TRBV15 with TRBJ2-3; the D gene is possibly TRBD2 (6 bases). V lost 4 bases to trimming and J lost 0 bases, with 14 bases between them. Per germline, CDR1 LNHNV and CDR2 YYDKDF (reference sequence). The CDR3 runs 16 residues. The CDR3 DNA reads as TGTGCCACCAGCACGGGTGGGCGGGAAAGCACAGATACGCAGTATTTT. It yields the protein CATSTGGRESTDTQYF.

The chain employs TRBV29-1 and TRBJ2-5, with 7 bases fitting TRBD2. V dropped 8 bases and J dropped 11; count of bases not matched to a gene: 14. Germline loops: CDR1 SQVTM, CDR2 ANQGSEA. The CDR3 covers 12 residues. Here the CDR3 DNA reads TGCAGCTCCGGGGGGAACGACAATGAGCAGTACTTC. This gives the protein CSSGGNDNEQYF. The entire variable domain, with the rest obtained from reference TRBV29-1 and TRBJ2-5, is as follows: SAVISQKPSRDICQRGTSLTIQCQVDSQVTMMFWYRQQPGQSLTLIATANQGSEATYESGFVIDKFPISRPNLTFSTLTVSNMSPEDSSIYLCSSGGNDNEQYFGPGTRLLVL.

This clonotype was recorded once. The chain uses TRBV2 and TRBJ2-7; TRBD1 or TRBD2 may be the D gene (5 bases each). This CDR3 is built from 12 residues. V was trimmed by 10 bases and J by 2 bases, leaving 12 bases between them. Germline CDR1 reads SNHLY; CDR2 reads FYNNEI. CDR3 DNA: TGTGCCATCGGGACCGCCACCTACGAGCAGTACTTC. Translating gives CAIGTATYEQYF.

This clonotype was counted a few times. This sequence joins TRBV27 and TRBJ1-1; TRBD1 agrees at 8 bases. CDR1 is MNHEY and CDR2 is SMNVEV in the germline V gene (reference sequence). The CDR3 is 14 amino acids. V shed 2 bases and J 3 bases; nucleotides not matched to a gene: 2. Written as DNA, the CDR3 is TGTGCCAGCAGTTTAGGACAGGGTTACACTGAAGCTTTCTTT. Protein: CASSLGQGYTEAFF.

The rearrangement joins TRBV7-2 to TRBJ2-7; D gene ambiguous. The germline V and J ends were trimmed by 4 bases and 6 bases, with 13 bases remaining between them. Germline assignment: CDR1 SGHTA and CDR2 FQGNSA. This CDR3 has 13 amino acids. The CDR3 DNA is TGTGCCAGCAGCTCCTCCGCTGTTCTCGAGCAGTACTTC. Translating it yields CASSSSAVLEQYF.

This chain joins TRBV18 and TRBJ2-6; the D gene is possibly TRBD1 (6 bases). CDR3 size: 18 residues. CDR1 is KGHSH, CDR2 LQKENI, per germline. The ends were cut back, 0 bases at V and 1 base at J, with 13 bases in the middle. The CDR3, as DNA: TGTGCCAGCTCACCACCCAGGATGACAGGTTCTGGGGCCAACGTCCTGACTTTC. Encoded protein: CASSPPRMTGSGANVLTF.

This clonotype was recorded a few times. This chain uses TRBV28 with TRBJ2-3; D is possibly TRBD2 (6 bases). Germline assignment: CDR1 MDHEN and CDR2 SYDVKM. The CDR3 is 17 residues long. V was trimmed by 1 base and J by 2 bases, leaving 16 bases between them. CDR3 sequence (DNA): TGTGCCAGCAGTTTATTTGCCCCAGTAGCGGCCACAGATACGCAGTATTTT. It is translated as CASSLFAPVAATDTQYF. The full variable domain, in which reference TRBV28 and TRBJ2-3 provide the parts outside the CDR3, is DVKVTQSSRYLVKRTGEKVFLECVQDMDHENMFWYRQDPGLGLRLIYFSYDVKMKEKGDIPEGYSVSREKKERFSLILESASTNQTSMYLCASSLFAPVAATDTQYFGPGTRLTVL.

To note about this clonotype: At one end, the junction sequence differs from germline, possibly due to a read error. The chain recombines TRBV9 with TRBJ2-7; 12 nucleotides line up with TRBD2. Germline V gene sequence: CDR1 SGDLS, CDR2 YYNGEE. This CDR3 spans 16 amino acids. The CDR3 spells CASSLGLAGPAGAQYF. DNA for the CDR3: TGTGCCAGCAGCCTAGGACTAGCGGGACCCGCGGGAGCCCAGTACTTT.

The chain combines TRBV5-6 with TRBJ2-1, with 7 nucleotides matching TRBD1. V was pared by 0 bases and J by 6 bases, with 3 bases of the junction left unmatched. The CDR3 loop spans 14 amino acids. Germline CDR1 SGHDT, CDR2 YYEEEE. CDR3 protein: CASSLEQGSNEQFF. CDR3 nucleotides: TGTGCCAGCAGCTTGGAACAGGGGAGCAATGAGCAGTTCTTC.

The DNA for the CDR3 is TGTGCCAGCAGTATGGGACTAGTGGCCGAGGGGGAGACCCAGTACTTC. It specifies CASSMGLVAEGETQYF. This chain links TRBV28 with TRBJ2-7, with TRBD2 matching 8 bases. Judging by the DNA end, TRBJ2-5 fits better; the J call may be wrong. Germline CDR1 is MDHEN and CDR2 is SYDVKM. The CDR3 consists of 16 residues.

This clonotype was detected a few times. This chain connects TRBV7-9 to TRBJ2-1, with 7 bases matching TRBD2. The germline V gene encodes CDR1 SEHNR and CDR2 FQNEAQ (reference sequence). V lost 8 bases to trimming and J lost 6 bases; unmatched junction nucleotides: 28. The CDR3 is 20 amino acids. CDR3 bases: TGTGCCAGCGGATCAGCTGGCGGCTGGGCCCCAAGCGGGAAAGGCAATGAGCAGTTCTTC. The encoded protein is CASGSAGGWAPSGKGNEQFF.